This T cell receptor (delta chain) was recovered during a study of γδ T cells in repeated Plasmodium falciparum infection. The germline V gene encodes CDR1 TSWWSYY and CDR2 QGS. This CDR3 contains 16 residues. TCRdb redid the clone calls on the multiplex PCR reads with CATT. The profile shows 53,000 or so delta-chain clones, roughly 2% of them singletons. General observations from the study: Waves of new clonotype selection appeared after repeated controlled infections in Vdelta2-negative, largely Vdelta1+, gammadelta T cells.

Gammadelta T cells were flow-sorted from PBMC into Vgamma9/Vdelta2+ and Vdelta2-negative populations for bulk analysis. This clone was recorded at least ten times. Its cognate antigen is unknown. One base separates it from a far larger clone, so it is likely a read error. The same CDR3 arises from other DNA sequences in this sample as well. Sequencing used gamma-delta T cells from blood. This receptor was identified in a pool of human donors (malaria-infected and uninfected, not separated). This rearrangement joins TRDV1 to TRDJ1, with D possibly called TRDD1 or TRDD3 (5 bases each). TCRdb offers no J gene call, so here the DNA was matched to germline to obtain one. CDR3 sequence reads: CALGEIRQGYTDKLIF. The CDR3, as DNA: TGCGCTCTTGGGGAAATCCGTCAGGGGTACACCGATAAACTCATCTTT.